This T cell receptor beta chain was recovered during a study of blood T cell repertoires in COVID-19. TCRdb's copy holds only in-frame clones and misses some; the assay was immunoSEQ multiplex PCR. The sample shows approximately 100,000 clones, approximately 93% of them seen only once. The sequenced material came from peripheral blood. This TCR was recovered from a man in his sixties with acute or convalescent COVID-19.

The chain's CDR3 is CATSDLRGTDTQYF. The CDR3 DNA follows: TGTGCCACCAGTGATTTAAGGGGGACAGATACGCAGTATTTT. This sequence joins TRBV24-1 and TRBJ2-3; the D gene is possibly TRBD1 (6 bases). The germline gives CDR1 KGHDR, CDR2 SFDVKD. CDR3 length equals 14 residues. Trimming removed 1 base from V and 3 bases from J, with 7 bases in between.